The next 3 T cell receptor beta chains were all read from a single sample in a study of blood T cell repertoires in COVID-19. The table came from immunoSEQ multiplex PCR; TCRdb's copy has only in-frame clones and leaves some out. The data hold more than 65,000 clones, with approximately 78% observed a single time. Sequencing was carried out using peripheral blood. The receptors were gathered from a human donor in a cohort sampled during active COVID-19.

In DNA form, the CDR3 reads TGTGCCAGCGAAAGGGGACAGGACCGTTACGAGCAGTACTTC. As protein: CASERGQDRYEQYF. This chain connects TRBV7-2 to TRBJ2-7; 8 positions agree with TRBD1. The CDR3 covers 14 residues. Per germline, CDR1 SGHTA and CDR2 FQGNSA. J was trimmed by 4 bases and V by 8 bases; bases with no gene match: 10.

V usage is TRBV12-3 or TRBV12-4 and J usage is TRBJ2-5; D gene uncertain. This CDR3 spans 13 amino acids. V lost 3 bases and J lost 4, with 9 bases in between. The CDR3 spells CASSFYESETQYF. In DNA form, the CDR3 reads TGTGCCAGCAGTTTTTATGAGTCAGAGACCCAGTACTTC.

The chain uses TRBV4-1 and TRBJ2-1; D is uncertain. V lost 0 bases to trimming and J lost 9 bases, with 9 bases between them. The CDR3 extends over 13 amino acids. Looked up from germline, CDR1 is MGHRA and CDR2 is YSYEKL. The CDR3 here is CASSQDFVREQFF. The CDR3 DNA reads TGCGCCAGCAGCCAAGATTTCGTGCGTGAGCAGTTCTTC.